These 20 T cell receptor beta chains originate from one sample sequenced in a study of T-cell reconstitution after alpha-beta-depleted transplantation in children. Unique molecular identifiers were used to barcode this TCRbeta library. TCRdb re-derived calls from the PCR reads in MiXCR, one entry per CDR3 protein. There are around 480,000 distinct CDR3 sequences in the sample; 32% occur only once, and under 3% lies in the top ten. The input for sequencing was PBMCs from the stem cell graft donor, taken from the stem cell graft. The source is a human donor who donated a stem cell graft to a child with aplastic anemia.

In nucleotides, the CDR3 is TGTGCCACCAGCAAGGGACCGGGGTCAGATACGCAGTATTTT. Encoded protein: CATSKGPGSDTQYF. The rearrangement joins TRBV15 to TRBJ2-3; TRBD1 or TRBD2 may be the D gene (5 bases each). The germline CDR1 and CDR2 sequences are LNHNV and YYDKDF (reference sequence). The CDR3 sequence is 14 residues long. Trimming took 4 bases from V and 4 from J, leaving 12 bases between them.

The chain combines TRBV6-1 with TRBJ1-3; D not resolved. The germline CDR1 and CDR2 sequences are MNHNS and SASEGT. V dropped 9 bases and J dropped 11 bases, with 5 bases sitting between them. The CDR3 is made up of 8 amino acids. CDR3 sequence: CASGAIYF. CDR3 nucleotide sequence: TGTGCCAGTGGGGCCATATATTTT.

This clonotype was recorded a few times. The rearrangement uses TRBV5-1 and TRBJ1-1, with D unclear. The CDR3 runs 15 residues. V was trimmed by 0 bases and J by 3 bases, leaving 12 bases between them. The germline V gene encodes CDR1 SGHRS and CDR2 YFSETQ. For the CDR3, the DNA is TGCGCCAGCAGCTTGGATGGTGGTTTTGACACTGAAGCTTTCTTT. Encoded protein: CASSLDGGFDTEAFF.

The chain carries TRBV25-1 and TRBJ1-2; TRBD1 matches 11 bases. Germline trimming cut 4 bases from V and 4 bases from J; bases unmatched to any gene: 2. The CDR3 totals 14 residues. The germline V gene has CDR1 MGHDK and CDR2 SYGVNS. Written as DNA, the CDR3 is TGTGCCAGCAGTGGAGGGACAGGGGGCTATGGCTACACCTTC. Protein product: CASSGGTGGYGYTF.

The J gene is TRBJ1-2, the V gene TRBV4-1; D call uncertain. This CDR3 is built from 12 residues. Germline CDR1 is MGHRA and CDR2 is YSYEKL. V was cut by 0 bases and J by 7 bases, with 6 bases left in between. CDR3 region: CASSQELGGYTF. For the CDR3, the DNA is TGCGCCAGCAGCCAAGAGCTGGGTGGCTACACCTTC.

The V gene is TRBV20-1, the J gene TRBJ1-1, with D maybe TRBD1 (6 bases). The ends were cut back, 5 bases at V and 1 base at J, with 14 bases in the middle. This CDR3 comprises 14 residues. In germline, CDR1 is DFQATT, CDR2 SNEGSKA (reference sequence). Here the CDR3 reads CSAGKGHKNTEAFF. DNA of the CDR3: TGCAGTGCTGGAAAGGGACACAAGAACACTGAAGCTTTCTTT.

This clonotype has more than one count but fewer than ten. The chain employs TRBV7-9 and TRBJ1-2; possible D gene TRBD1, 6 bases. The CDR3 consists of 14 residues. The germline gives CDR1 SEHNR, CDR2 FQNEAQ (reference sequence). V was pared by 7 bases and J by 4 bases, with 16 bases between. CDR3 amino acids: CASTQGTNPYGYTF. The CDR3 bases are TGTGCCAGCACCCAGGGGACTAATCCCTATGGCTACACCTTC. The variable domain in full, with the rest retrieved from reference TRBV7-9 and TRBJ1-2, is DTGVSQNPRHKITKRGQNVTFRCDPISEHNRLYWYRQTLGQGPEFLTYFQNEAQLEKSRLLSDRFSAERPKGSFSTLEIQRTEQGDSAMYLCASTQGTNPYGYTFGSGTRLTVV.

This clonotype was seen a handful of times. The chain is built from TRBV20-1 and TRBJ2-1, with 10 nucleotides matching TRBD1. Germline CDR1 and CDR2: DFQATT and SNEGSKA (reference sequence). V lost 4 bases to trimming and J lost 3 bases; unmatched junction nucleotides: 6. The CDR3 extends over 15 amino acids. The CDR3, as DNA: TGCAGTGCTACCAGGACAGGGGGTCTCTACAATGAGCAGTTCTTC. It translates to CSATRTGGLYNEQFF.

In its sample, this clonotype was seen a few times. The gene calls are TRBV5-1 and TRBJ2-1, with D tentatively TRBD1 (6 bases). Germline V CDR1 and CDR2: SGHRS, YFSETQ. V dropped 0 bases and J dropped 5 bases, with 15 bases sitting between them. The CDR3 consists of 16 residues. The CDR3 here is CASSLADRMGDNEQFF. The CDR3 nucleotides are TGCGCCAGCAGCTTGGCCGACAGGATGGGGGACAATGAGCAGTTCTTC. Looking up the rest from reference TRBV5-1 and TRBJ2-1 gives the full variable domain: KAGVTQTPRYLIKTRGQQVTLSCSPISGHRSVSWYQQTPGQGLQFLFEYFSETQRNKGNFPGRFSGRQFSNSRSEMNVSTLELGDSALYLCASSLADRMGDNEQFFGPGTRLTVL.

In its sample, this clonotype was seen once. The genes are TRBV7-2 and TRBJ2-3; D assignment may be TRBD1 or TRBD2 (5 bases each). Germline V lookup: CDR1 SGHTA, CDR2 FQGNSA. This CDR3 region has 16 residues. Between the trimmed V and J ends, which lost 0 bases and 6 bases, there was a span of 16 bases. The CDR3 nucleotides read TGTGCCAGCAGCTTAGCAGGGACCCGGGCATTGGATACGCAGTATTTT. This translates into CASSLAGTRALDTQYF.

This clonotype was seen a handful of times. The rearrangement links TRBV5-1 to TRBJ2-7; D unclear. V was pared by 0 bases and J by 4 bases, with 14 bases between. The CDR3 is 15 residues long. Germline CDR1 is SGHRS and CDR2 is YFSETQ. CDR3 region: CASSLGGENQYEQYF. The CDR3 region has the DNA TGCGCCAGCAGCTTGGGAGGAGAAAACCAGTACGAGCAGTACTTC.

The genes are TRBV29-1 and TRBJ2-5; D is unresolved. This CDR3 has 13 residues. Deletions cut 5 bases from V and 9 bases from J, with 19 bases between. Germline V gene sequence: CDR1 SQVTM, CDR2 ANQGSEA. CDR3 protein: CSVPVGSGLAQYF. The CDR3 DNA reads TGCAGCGTTCCGGTTGGTTCGGGTTTGGCCCAGTACTTC.

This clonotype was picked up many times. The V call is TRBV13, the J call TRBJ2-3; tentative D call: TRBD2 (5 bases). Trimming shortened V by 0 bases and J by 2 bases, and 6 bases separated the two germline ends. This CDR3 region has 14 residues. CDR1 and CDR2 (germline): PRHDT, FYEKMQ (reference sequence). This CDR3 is CASSLGGNTDTQYF. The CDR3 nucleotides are TGTGCCAGCAGCTTAGGCGGGAACACAGATACGCAGTATTTT. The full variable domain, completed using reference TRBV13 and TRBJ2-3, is AAGVIQSPRHLIKEKRETATLKCYPIPRHDTVYWYQQGPGQDPQFLISFYEKMQSDKGSIPDRFSAQQFSDYHSELNMSSLELGDSALYFCASSLGGNTDTQYFGPGTRLTVL.

The CDR3 spells CASSWRGQREGGDTQYF. The CDR3 DNA reads as TGCGCCAGCAGCTGGAGGGGTCAGCGGGAGGGCGGAGATACGCAGTATTTT. The chain uses TRBV5-1 and TRBJ2-3; the match to TRBD2 covers 10 bases. The junction had 12 bases not matched to a gene; V was cut back by 3 bases and J by 5 bases. This CDR3 has 17 residues. The germline V gene has CDR1 SGHRS and CDR2 YFSETQ.

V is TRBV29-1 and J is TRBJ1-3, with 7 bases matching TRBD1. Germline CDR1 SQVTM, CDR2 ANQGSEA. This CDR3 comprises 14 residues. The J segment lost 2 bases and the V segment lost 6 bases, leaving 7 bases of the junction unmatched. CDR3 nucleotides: TGCAGCGTGATACAGGGGACCGCTGGAAACACCATATATTTT. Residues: CSVIQGTAGNTIYF.

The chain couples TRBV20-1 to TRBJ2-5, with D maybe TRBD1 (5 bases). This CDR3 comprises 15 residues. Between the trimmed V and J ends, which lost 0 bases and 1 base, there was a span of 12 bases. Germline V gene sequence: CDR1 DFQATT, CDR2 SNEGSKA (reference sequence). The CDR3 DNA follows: TGCAGTGCTAGAGATTGGGGCAGGAGCCAAGAGACCCAGTACTTC. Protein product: CSARDWGRSQETQYF.

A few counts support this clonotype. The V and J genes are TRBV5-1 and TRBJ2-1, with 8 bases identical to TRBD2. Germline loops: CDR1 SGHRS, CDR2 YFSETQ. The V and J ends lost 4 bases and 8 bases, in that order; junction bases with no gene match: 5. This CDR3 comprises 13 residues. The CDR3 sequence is CASSEREIDEQFF. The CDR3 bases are TGCGCCAGCAGCGAGCGGGAGATCGATGAGCAGTTCTTC.

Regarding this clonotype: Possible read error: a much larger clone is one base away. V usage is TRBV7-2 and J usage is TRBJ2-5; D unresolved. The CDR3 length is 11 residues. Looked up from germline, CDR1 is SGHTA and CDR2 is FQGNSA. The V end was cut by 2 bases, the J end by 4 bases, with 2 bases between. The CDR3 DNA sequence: TGTGCCAGCAGCTTACCAGAGACCCAGTACTTC. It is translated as CASSLPETQYF.

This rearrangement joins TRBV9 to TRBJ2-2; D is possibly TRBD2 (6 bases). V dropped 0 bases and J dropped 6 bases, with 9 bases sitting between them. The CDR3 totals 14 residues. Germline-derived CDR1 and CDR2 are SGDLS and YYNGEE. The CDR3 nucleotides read TGTGCCAGCAGCGTAGGGGGGGAAGCCGGGGAGCTGTTTTTT. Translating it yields CASSVGGEAGELFF.

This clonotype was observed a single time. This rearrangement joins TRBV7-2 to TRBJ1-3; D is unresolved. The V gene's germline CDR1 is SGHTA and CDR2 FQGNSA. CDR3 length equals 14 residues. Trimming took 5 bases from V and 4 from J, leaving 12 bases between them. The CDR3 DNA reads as TGTGCCAGCAGCCCATCGACGGGAGGAAACACCATATATTTT. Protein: CASSPSTGGNTIYF.